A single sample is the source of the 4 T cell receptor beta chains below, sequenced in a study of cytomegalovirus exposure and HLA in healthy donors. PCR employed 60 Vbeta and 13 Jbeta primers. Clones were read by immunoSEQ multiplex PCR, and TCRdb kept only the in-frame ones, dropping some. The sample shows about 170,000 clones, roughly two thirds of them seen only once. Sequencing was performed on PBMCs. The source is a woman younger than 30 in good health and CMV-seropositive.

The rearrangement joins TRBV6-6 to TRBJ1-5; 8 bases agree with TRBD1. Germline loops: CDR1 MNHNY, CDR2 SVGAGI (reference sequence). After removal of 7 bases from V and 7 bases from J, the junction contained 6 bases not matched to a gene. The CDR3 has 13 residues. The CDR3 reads CASTTGVRQPQHF. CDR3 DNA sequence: TGTGCCAGCACGACAGGGGTACGCCAGCCCCAGCATTTT.

CDR3 amino acids: CASSQVGAYEQYF. Here the CDR3 DNA reads TGTGCCAGCAGCCAAGTCGGGGCCTACGAGCAGTACTTC. V is TRBV14 and J is TRBJ2-7; a weak D match, TRBD2 (5 bases). Germline CDR1 SGHDN, CDR2 FVKESK. V lost 1 base to trimming and J lost 2 bases, with 6 bases between them. The CDR3 consists of 13 residues.

CDR3 nucleotide sequence: TGTGCCAGCAGTCTCGAGGCTAGAGGGTCAGATACGCAGTATTTT. Its protein product is CASSLEARGSDTQYF. The chain carries TRBV7-2 and TRBJ2-3, with a tentative D call TRBD2 (5 bases). Germline CDR1 reads SGHTA; CDR2 reads FQGNSA. Deletions cut 6 bases from V and 4 bases from J, with 17 bases between. The CDR3 totals 15 residues.

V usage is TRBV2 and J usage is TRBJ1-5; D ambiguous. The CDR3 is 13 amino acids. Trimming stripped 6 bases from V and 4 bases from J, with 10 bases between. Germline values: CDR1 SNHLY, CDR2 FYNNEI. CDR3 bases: TGTGCCAGCAGCCGAGAGGGAAATCAGCCCCAGCATTTT. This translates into CASSREGNQPQHF.